Following are 18 T cell receptor beta chains from one sample sequenced in a study of blood T cell repertoires in COVID-19. This table comes from immunoSEQ multiplex PCR, and its TCRdb copy is limited to in-frame clones, with some not included. The repertoire consists of about 490,000 clones, with approximately 83% occurring once and the leading ten covering 3.2%. The material sequenced was peripheral blood. These receptors all come from a human donor in a cohort sampled during active COVID-19.

This chain joins TRBV6-5 and TRBJ1-1, with 10 bases that match TRBD1. V gave up 0 bases and J gave up 1 base; unmatched junction bases: 2. The germline V gene has CDR1 MNHEY and CDR2 SVGAGI. This CDR3 comprises 16 residues. The CDR3 protein is CASSYSRTGGNTEAFF. CDR3 DNA: TGTGCCAGCAGTTACTCCCGGACAGGGGGGAACACTGAAGCTTTCTTT.

This clone appeared a single time. This rearrangement joins TRBV28 to TRBJ1-2; tentative D call: TRBD1 (5 bases). The V gene's germline CDR1 is MDHEN and CDR2 SYDVKM. Trimming removed 6 bases at V and 7 bases at J, with 15 bases between. The CDR3 extends over 13 amino acids. The CDR3 nucleotides read TGTGCCAGCAGAATCGGACAAAAGGCTGGCTACACCTTC. Encoded protein: CASRIGQKAGYTF.

This chain links TRBV7-2 with TRBJ2-7; 10 bases fit TRBD2. The ends lost 1 base at V and 5 bases at J; junction bases unmatched: 5. Germline values: CDR1 SGHTA, CDR2 FQGNSA. The CDR3 sequence is 15 residues long. The CDR3 sequence: CASSLVASGRDEQYF. CDR3 coding DNA: TGTGCCAGCAGCTTAGTCGCTAGCGGGAGAGACGAGCAGTACTTC.

This chain connects TRBV19 to TRBJ2-1, with a weak D call TRBD1 (6 bases). The CDR3 sequence is 14 residues long. V dropped 7 bases and J dropped 3 bases, with 13 bases sitting between them. Per the germline V gene, CDR1 is LNHDA and CDR2 is SQIVND (reference sequence). CDR3 DNA: TGTGCCAGTAAACCACAGGGCGGCTACAATGAGCAGTTCTTC. Translating gives CASKPQGGYNEQFF. Complete variable domain (other parts from reference TRBV19 and TRBJ2-1): DGGITQSPKYLFRKEGQNVTLSCEQNLNHDAMYWYRQDPGQGLRLIYYSQIVNDFQKGDIAEGYSVSREKKESFPLTVTSAQKNPTAFYLCASKPQGGYNEQFFGPGTRLTVL.

The chain combines TRBV2 with TRBJ1-1; perhaps TRBD1 as D (6 bases). With 5 bases removed from V and 0 bases from J, the gap between germline ends came to 10 bases. Germline loops: CDR1 SNHLY, CDR2 FYNNEI. CDR3 length equals 14 residues. CDR3 sequence: CASSRTVMNTEAFF. The DNA for the CDR3 is TGTGCCAGCAGTCGGACAGTGATGAACACTGAAGCTTTCTTT. The full variable domain, with the rest looked up from reference TRBV2 and TRBJ1-1, is EPEVTQTPSHQVTQMGQEVILRCVPISNHLYFYWYRQILGQKVEFLVSFYNNEISEKSEIFDDQFSVERPDGSNFTLKIRSTKLEDSAMYFCASSRTVMNTEAFFGQGTRLTVV.

This chain joins TRBV15 and TRBJ2-7; 11 positions match TRBD1. The ends lost 3 bases at V and 2 bases at J; junction bases unmatched: 9. Germline-derived CDR1 and CDR2 are LNHNV and YYDKDF (reference sequence). The CDR3 consists of 17 residues. The CDR3 DNA reads TGTGCCACCAGCAGGGATTTACCGGGACAGGGGGCCTACGAGCAGTACTTC. As protein: CATSRDLPGQGAYEQYF.

This chain links TRBV7-3 with TRBJ1-2; D not resolved. The CDR3 is 15 amino acids. Trimming left V 5 bases short and J 4 bases short, with 17 bases between. The germline V gene encodes CDR1 SGHTA and CDR2 FQGTGA. The CDR3 loop reads CASSQLQVLSYGYTF. The CDR3 DNA follows: TGTGCCAGCAGCCAACTCCAGGTACTTTCCTATGGCTACACCTTC.

This CDR3 reads CASTIHTGGLGEKLFF. The CDR3 bases are TGTGCCAGCACTATCCATACAGGGGGCCTTGGGGAAAAACTGTTTTTT. This chain joins TRBV28 and TRBJ1-4; 9 bases map to TRBD1. J lost 8 bases, V lost 7 bases, and 14 bases had no gene match. Germline CDR1 MDHEN, CDR2 SYDVKM. This CDR3 has 16 amino acids.

CDR3 in amino acids: CASRYGGTGFNYGYTF. The CDR3 region has the DNA TGTGCCAGCAGGTATGGCGGGACAGGGTTCAACTATGGCTACACCTTC. The rearrangement links TRBV5-4 to TRBJ1-2, with 9 bases matching TRBD1. CDR1 SGHNT and CDR2 YYREEE come from the germline V gene (reference sequence). J lost 2 bases, V lost 5 bases, and 10 bases had no gene match. The CDR3 is 16 residues long.

The genes are TRBV5-4 and TRBJ1-1; TRBD1 is a possible D gene (6 bases). V lost 3 bases to trimming and J lost 5 bases, with 17 bases between them. Germline CDR1 and CDR2: SGHNT and YYREEE (reference sequence). The CDR3 loop spans 15 amino acids. CDR3 amino acids: CASSYGTLADTEAFF. The CDR3 bases are TGTGCCAGCAGCTACGGGACACTGGCCGATACTGAAGCTTTCTTT.

The rearrangement links TRBV3-1 (or the pseudogene TRBV3-2) to TRBJ2-7, with D tentatively TRBD2 (6 bases). CDR3 size: 16 residues. Germline V gene lookup returns CDR1 LGHDT and CDR2 YNNKEL (reference sequence). With 9 bases removed from V and 0 bases from J, the gap between germline ends came to 21 bases. CDR3 DNA: TGTGCCAGGCCCGGGACTTTCAAGCCTTACTCCTACGAGCAGTACTTC. Its translation is CARPGTFKPYSYEQYF.

This clone occurred a few times. The CDR3 is CASAPGHRGPLVGSADTQYF. In DNA, the CDR3 is TGTGCTAGTGCCCCGGGACACAGGGGCCCGCTAGTAGGGTCCGCAGATACGCAGTATTTT. The chain joins TRBV12-5 to TRBJ2-3; 7 bases are shared with TRBD1. The J segment lost 4 bases and the V segment lost 7 bases, leaving 26 bases of the junction unmatched. CDR3 length equals 20 residues. Germline loops: CDR1 LGHNT, CDR2 FRNRAP.

The chain recombines TRBV30 with TRBJ2-7; 8 bases agree with TRBD2. Losses at the gene ends were 5 bases for V and 2 bases for J; bases not matched to a gene: 8. The CDR3 runs to 14 residues. Germline V CDR1 and CDR2: GTSNPN, SVGIG (reference sequence). CDR3 DNA: TGTGCCTGGGAACCGGGACTAGACGCCTACGAGCAGTACTTC. It encodes CAWEPGLDAYEQYF.

The rearrangement uses TRBV30 and TRBJ1-4, with D perhaps TRBD1 (6 bases). CDR1 and CDR2 from the germline V gene are GTSNPN and SVGIG (reference sequence). The CDR3 spans 14 residues. Trimming pared 3 bases from V and 7 bases from J, leaving 15 bases between. Written as DNA, the CDR3 is TGTGCCTGGAGAGACACAGGGATGTCTGAAAAACTGTTTTTT. It encodes CAWRDTGMSEKLFF.

As to this clone: A read error may account for a junction end that differs from germline. The chain joins TRBV7-7 to TRBJ2-5, with 15 bases aligning to TRBD2. The germline V gene encodes CDR1 SSHAT and CDR2 FNYEAQ (reference sequence). The CDR3 is 17 amino acids. The CDR3 spells CASSLGLAGGSGETQYF. The CDR3 region has the DNA TGTGCTAGCAGCCTCGGACTAGCGGGAGGGTCGGGAGAGACCCAGTACTTC.

To note about this clone: A much larger clone differs by one base, so this may be a read error. Other nucleotide sequences from this sample produce the same CDR3. The chain recombines TRBV11-2 with TRBJ1-2; possible D gene TRBD1, 6 bases. CDR3 length: 13 amino acids. CDR1 SGHAT and CDR2 FQNNGV come from the germline V gene. The CDR3 here is CASSRGQTIGYTF. The CDR3 coding sequence is TGTGCTAGCAGCCGCGGACAGACAATTGGCTACACCTTC.

The CDR3: CAWSSGEAFF. The CDR3 DNA follows: TGTGCCTGGAGCTCAGGGGAAGCTTTCTTT. The genes are TRBV30 and TRBJ1-1; D is perhaps TRBD1 (5 bases). Germline V CDR1 and CDR2: GTSNPN, SVGIG (reference sequence). The CDR3 has 10 residues. Trimming took off 3 bases at V and 8 bases at J, with 7 bases between the two ends. Drawing the rest from reference TRBV30 and TRBJ1-1, the complete variable domain is SQTIHQWPATLVQPVGSPLSLECTVEGTSNPNLYWYRQAAGRGLQLLFYSVGIGQISSEVPQNLSASRPQDRQFILSSKKLLLSDSGFYLCAWSSGEAFFGQGTRLTVV.

The chain carries TRBV7-6 and TRBJ2-1, with 7 bases fitting TRBD2. Germline loops: CDR1 SGHVS, CDR2 FNYEAQ. This CDR3 contains 15 residues. Unmatched junction bases numbered 8, after V lost 5 bases and J lost 4 bases. The CDR3 protein is CASSLGGSGYNEQFF. The CDR3 nucleotides are TGTGCCAGCAGCCTCGGGGGGAGCGGGTACAATGAGCAGTTCTTC.